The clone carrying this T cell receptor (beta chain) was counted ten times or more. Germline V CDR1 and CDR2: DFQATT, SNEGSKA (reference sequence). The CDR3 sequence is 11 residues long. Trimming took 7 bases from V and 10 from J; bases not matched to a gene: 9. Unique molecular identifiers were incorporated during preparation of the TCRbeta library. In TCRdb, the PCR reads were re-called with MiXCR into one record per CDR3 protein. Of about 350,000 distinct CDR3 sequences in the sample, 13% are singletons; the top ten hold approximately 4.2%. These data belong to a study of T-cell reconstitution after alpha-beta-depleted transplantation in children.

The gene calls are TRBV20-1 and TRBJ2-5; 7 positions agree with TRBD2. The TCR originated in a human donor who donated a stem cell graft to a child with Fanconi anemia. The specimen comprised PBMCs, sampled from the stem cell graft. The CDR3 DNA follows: TGCAGTGGCGGGAGCCTTATGGACCAGTACTTC. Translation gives CSGGSLMDQYF.